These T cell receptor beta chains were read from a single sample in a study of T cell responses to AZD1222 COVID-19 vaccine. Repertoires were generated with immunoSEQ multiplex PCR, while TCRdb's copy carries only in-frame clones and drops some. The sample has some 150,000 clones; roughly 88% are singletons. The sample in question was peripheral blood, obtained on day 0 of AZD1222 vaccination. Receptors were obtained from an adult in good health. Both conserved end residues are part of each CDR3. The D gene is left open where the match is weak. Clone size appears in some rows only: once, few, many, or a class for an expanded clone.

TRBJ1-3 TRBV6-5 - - CASSLLPGVPGNTIYF TGTGCCAGCAGTTTACTTCCGGGGGTTCCTGGAAACACCATATATTTT
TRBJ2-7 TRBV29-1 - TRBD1 CSVTGTASSYEQYF TGCAGCGTTACCGGGACAGCGAGCTCCTACGAGCAGTACTTC
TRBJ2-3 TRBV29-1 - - CSAKVSGVRDTQYF TGCAGCGCTAAGGTATCGGGGGTCAGAGATACGCAGTATTTT
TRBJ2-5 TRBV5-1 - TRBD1 CASSPTPDRGDTQYF TGCGCCAGCAGCCCAACCCCGGACAGGGGGGATACCCAGTACTTC
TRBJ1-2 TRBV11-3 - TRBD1 CASSPGTGDYGYTF TGTGCCAGCAGCCCGGGGACAGGGGACTATGGCTACACCTTC
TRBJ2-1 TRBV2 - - CASSERGTYNEQFF TGTGCCAGCAGTGAACGAGGGACCTACAATGAGCAGTTCTTC
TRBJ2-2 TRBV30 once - CAWGGLRVGELFF TGTGCCTGGGGGGGACTTCGGGTCGGGGAGCTGTTTTTT
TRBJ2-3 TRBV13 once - CASSPGGGPSTDTQYF TGTGCCAGCAGCCCCGGGGGCGGGCCTAGCACAGATACGCAGTATTTT
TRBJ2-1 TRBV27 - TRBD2 CASSRRRSSGTYNEQFF TGTGCCAGCAGTCGCCGGCGGTCTAGCGGCACCTACAATGAGCAGTTCTTC
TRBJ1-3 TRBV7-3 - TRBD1 CASSLGQGFGNTIYF TGTGCCAGCAGCTTAGGACAGGGCTTCGGAAACACCATATATTTT
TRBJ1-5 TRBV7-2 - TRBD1 CASSLVWTGEKGNQPQHF TGTGCCAGCAGCTTAGTGTGGACAGGGGAAAAGGGCAATCAGCCCCAGCATTTT
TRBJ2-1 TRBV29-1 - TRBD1 CSVLHRGNKQFF TGCAGCGTTCTCCACAGGGGCAACAAGCAGTTCTTC
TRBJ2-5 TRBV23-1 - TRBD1 CASMIGQGARETQYF TGCGCCAGCATGATTGGACAGGGGGCACGAGAGACCCAGTACTTC
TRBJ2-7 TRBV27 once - CATAPGDVSYEQYF TGTGCCACCGCGCCTGGGGACGTATCCTACGAGCAGTACTTC
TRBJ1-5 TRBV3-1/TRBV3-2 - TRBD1 CASSRGTAENQPQHF TGTGCCAGCAGCCGCGGGACAGCGGAAAATCAGCCCCAGCATTTT
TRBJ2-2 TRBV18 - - CASSPPIGQPSTGELFF TGTGCCAGCTCACCACCGATCGGGCAGCCGAGCACCGGGGAGCTGTTTTTT
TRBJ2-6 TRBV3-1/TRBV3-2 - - CASSQGGNRDRSGANVLTF TGTGCCAGCAGCCAAGGAGGGAACAGGGACCGCTCTGGGGCCAACGTCCTGACTTTC
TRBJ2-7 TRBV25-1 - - CASSPGGNEQYF TGTGCCAGCAGTCCTGGGGGTAACGAGCAGTACTTC
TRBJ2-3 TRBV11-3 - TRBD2 CASSLVAGGPGGTDTQYF TGTGCCAGCAGCTTAGTAGCGGGAGGGCCCGGGGGCACAGATACGCAGTATTTT
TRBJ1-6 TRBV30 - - CAWSVGHGSPLHF TGTGCCTGGAGTGTGGGACACGGCTCACCCCTCCACTTT
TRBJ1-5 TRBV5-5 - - CASSSGPMGPQHF TGTGCCAGCAGCTCTGGCCCTATGGGGCCCCAGCATTTT
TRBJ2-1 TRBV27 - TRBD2 CASSSLAGGKYYEQFF TGTGCCAGCAGTTCCCTAGCGGGTGGGAAGTACTATGAGCAGTTCTTC
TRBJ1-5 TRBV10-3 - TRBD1 CATLGQGGQPQHF TGTGCCACCCTAGGACAGGGGGGTCAGCCCCAGCATTTT
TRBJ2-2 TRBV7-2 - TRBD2 CASNERGLAGANTGELFF TGTGCCAGCAACGAAAGGGGGCTAGCGGGAGCTAACACCGGGGAGCTGTTTTTT
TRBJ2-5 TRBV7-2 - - CASSLGGVPETQYF TGTGCCAGCAGCTTAGGGGGGGTCCCAGAGACCCAGTACTTC
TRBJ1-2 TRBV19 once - CASSDGPRGDGYTF TGTGCCAGTAGTGACGGGCCCAGGGGAGATGGCTACACCTTC
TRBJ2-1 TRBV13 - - CASSSRQRKGGEQFF TGTGCCAGCAGCTCCCGACAGCGAAAGGGGGGTGAGCAGTTCTTC
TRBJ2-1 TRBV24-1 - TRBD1 CATSEPNRGLGDLF TGTGCCACCAGTGAGCCCAACAGGGGCCTGGGGGACCTCTTC
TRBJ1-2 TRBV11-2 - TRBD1 CASSSLLSTGKDGYTF TGTGCCAGCAGTTCCCTCTTATCGACAGGGAAGGATGGCTACACCTTC
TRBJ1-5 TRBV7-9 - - CASSRTADQPQHF TGTGCCAGCAGTCGGACAGCGGATCAGCCCCAGCATTTT
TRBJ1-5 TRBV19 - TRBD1 CASSMELGGWNNQPQHF TGTGCCAGTAGTATGGAGTTAGGGGGCTGGAACAATCAGCCCCAGCATTTT
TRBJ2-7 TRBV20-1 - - CSASGEARYF TGCAGTGCCTCGGGAGAAGCACGGTACTTC
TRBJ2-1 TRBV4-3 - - CASSQFQGNEQFF TGCGCCAGCAGCCAGTTCCAGGGCAATGAGCAGTTCTTC
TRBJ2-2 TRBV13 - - CASSSVAGPNTGELFF TGTGCCAGCAGCTCCGTCGCGGGCCCAAACACCGGGGAGCTGTTTTTT
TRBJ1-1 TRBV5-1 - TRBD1 CASGNRGKTEAFF TGCGCCAGCGGGAACAGGGGTAAGACTGAAGCTTTCTTT
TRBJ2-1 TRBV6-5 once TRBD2 CASSPGLAGYNEQFF TGTGCCAGCAGTCCGGGACTAGCGGGTTACAATGAGCAGTTCTTC
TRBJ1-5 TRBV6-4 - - CASSLEENQPQHF TGTGCCAGCAGCTTGGAGGAGAATCAGCCCCAGCATTTT
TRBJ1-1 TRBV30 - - CASKILNTEAFF TGTGCCTCAAAAATCCTGAACACTGAAGCTTTCTTT
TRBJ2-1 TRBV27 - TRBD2 CASSLSGTSPYNEQFF TGTGCCAGCAGTTTGTCTGGGACTAGCCCCTACAATGAGCAGTTCTTC
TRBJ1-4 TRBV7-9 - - CASLDGNEEKLFF TGTGCCAGCCTGGACGGTAACGAGGAAAAACTGTTTTTT
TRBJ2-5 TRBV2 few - CASSVGGTQYF TGTGCCAGCAGTGTAGGAGGGACCCAGTACTTC
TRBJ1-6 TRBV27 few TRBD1 CASSLFQGANSPLHF TGTGCCAGCAGTTTATTCCAGGGGGCCAATTCACCCCTCCACTTT
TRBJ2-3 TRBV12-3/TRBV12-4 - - CASSPTSTDTQYF TGTGCCAGCAGTCCCACCTCCACAGATACGCAGTATTTT